The 25 T cell receptor beta chains given below trace back to one sample, sequenced in a study of T cells in Graves' hyperthyroidism and ophthalmopathy. RNA transcripts served as the template for amplifying TCR beta CDR3 regions. The HTBI set primed first-round TCR CDR3 RT-PCR. One entry per CDR3 protein, called by TCRdb with MiXCR from the multiplex PCR reads. The table lists under 350,000 distinct CDR3 sequences, approximately 18% of them singletons, with about 49% in the top ten. Source material: blood. The receptor source for this set is a woman aged 50 to 60 with Graves' hyperthyroidism.

This clonotype turned up a few times. This rearrangement joins TRBV6-5 to TRBJ2-3; D is possibly TRBD1 or TRBD2 (6 bases each). Germline V gives CDR1 MNHEY, CDR2 SVGAGI. With 4 bases removed from V and 5 bases from J, the gap between germline ends came to 13 bases. The CDR3 extends over 14 amino acids. The CDR3 loop is CASSSSGGEDTQYF. The CDR3 region has the DNA TGTGCCAGCAGTTCCTCCGGGGGCGAAGATACGCAGTATTTT.

In this sample, this clonotype turned up many times. The chain links TRBV3-1 to TRBJ2-7; tentatively, D is TRBD1 (5 bases). CDR1 and CDR2 (germline): LGHDT, YNNKEL (reference sequence). The CDR3 sequence is 12 residues long. Trimming stripped 1 base from V and 5 bases from J, with 6 bases between. CDR3 sequence reads: CASSQGRDEQYF. The CDR3 DNA reads TGTGCCAGCAGCCAAGGCAGGGACGAGCAGTACTTC.

CDR3 protein: CSAKGLAGANEQYV. The DNA for the CDR3 is TGCAGTGCTAAGGGACTAGCGGGAGCCAACGAGCAGTACGTC. The rearrangement uses TRBV20-1 and TRBJ2-7, with 14 positions matching TRBD2. The CDR3 contains 14 residues. Germline V gene sequence: CDR1 DFQATT, CDR2 SNEGSKA (reference sequence). V gave up 4 bases and J gave up 5 bases; unmatched junction bases: 4.

This chain uses TRBV10-3 with TRBJ2-5, with a tentative D call TRBD2 (5 bases). V was shortened by 0 bases and J by 7 bases, with 9 bases between the two germline ends. There are 13 residues in the CDR3. The germline CDR1 and CDR2 sequences are ENHRY and SYGVKD. The CDR3 nucleotides are TGTGCCATCAGTGAGTCGGACTTGGGGACCCAGTACTTC. This translates into CAISESDLGTQYF.

The chain employs TRBV20-1 and TRBJ2-3; 13 bases match TRBD2. From germline, CDR1 is DFQATT and CDR2 SNEGSKA (reference sequence). This CDR3 region has 17 residues. The trim removed 4 bases at V and 6 bases at J, leaving 13 bases unmatched. Here the CDR3 reads CSAIRTSGGTGDDTQYF. Written as DNA, the CDR3 is TGCAGTGCTATCCGGACTAGCGGGGGCACGGGGGACGATACGCAGTATTTT.

Comment on this clonotype: A much larger clone lies one base from this, so it may be a read error. In this CDR3 the conserved last residue, phenylalanine or tryptophan, is missing, so a read error is likely. V and J are TRBV11-2 and TRBJ2-1; 7 bases match TRBD2. In germline, CDR1 is SGHAT, CDR2 FQNNGV. This CDR3 has 14 amino acids. Unmatched junction bases numbered 3, after V lost 4 bases and J lost 3 bases. The CDR3 nucleotides read TGTGCCAGCAGCTCAGCGGGGCTCTACAATGAGCAGTTCCTC. Amino acid sequence: CASSSAGLYNEQFL.

The sample holds a few counts of this clonotype. V gene TRBV30 combines with J gene TRBJ1-4; tentatively, D is TRBD1 (5 bases). The germline V and J ends were trimmed by 1 base and 6 bases, with 15 bases remaining between them. Germline V gives CDR1 GTSNPN, CDR2 SVGIG (reference sequence). This CDR3 is built from 15 residues. CDR3 nucleotide sequence: TGTGCCTGGAGTGGGCCGGCGGGGGGTTATGAAAAACTGTTTTTT. Translation gives CAWSGPAGGYEKLFF.

This clonotype was seen at least ten times. The V and J genes are TRBV18 and TRBJ1-1; D is perhaps TRBD1 (5 bases). CDR1 KGHSH and CDR2 LQKENI come from the germline V gene. V was pared by 3 bases and J by 5 bases, with 13 bases between. CDR3 length equals 14 residues. The CDR3 spells CASSPGQGGTEAFF. Written as DNA, the CDR3 is TGTGCCAGCTCACCGGGGCAGGGAGGTACTGAAGCTTTCTTT. Looking up the rest from reference TRBV18 and TRBJ1-1 gives the full variable domain: NAGVMQNPRHLVRRRGQEARLRCSPMKGHSHVYWYRQLPEEGLKFMVYLQKENIIDESGMPKERFSAEFPKEGPSILRIQQVVRGDSAAYFCASSPGQGGTEAFFGQGTRLTVV.

This clonotype has a single count. A clone one base away is much larger, so this may be a read error. V usage is TRBV28 and J usage is TRBJ2-1; 10 bases map to TRBD1. The CDR3 spans 16 residues. V lost 3 bases to trimming and J lost 10 bases; unmatched junction nucleotides: 12. Per germline, CDR1 MDHEN and CDR2 SYDVKM. Here the CDR3 DNA reads TGTGCCAGCAGTTTTTGGGGGACAGGGGAGGTCAACGAGCAGTTCTTC. It is translated as CASSFWGTGEVNEQFF.

In its sample, this clonotype was seen many times. The chain employs TRBV20-1 and TRBJ2-3; 9 bases match TRBD2. From germline, CDR1 is DFQATT and CDR2 SNEGSKA (reference sequence). Germline trimming cut 3 bases from V and 6 bases from J; bases unmatched to any gene: 4. The CDR3 sequence is 13 residues long. CDR3 protein: CSASTSGRDTQYF. The DNA for the CDR3 is TGCAGTGCTAGTACTAGCGGGCGCGATACGCAGTATTTT.

The sample holds many counts of this clonotype. The chain joins TRBV5-6 to TRBJ1-3, with D unclear. Germline V gene data show CDR1 as SGHDT and CDR2 as YYEEEE. The V end lost 0 bases, the J end lost 7 bases, and 11 bases lay between the germline ends. The CDR3 length is 14 residues. The CDR3 DNA sequence: TGTGCCAGCAGCTTGGGAATGGGAGTGAACACCATATATTTT. Translation gives CASSLGMGVNTIYF. The variable domain in full, completed from reference TRBV5-6 and TRBJ1-3, reads DAGVTQSPTHLIKTRGQQVTLRCSPKSGHDTVSWYQQALGQGPQFIFQYYEEEERQRGNFPDRFSGHQFPNYSSELNVNALLLGDSALYLCASSLGMGVNTIYFGEGSWLTVV.

This clonotype was observed many times. The J gene is TRBJ2-1, the V gene TRBV20-1; TRBD2 matches 11 bases. V shed 3 bases and J 0 bases; nucleotides not matched to a gene: 7. The CDR3 covers 17 residues. Germline V gene lookup returns CDR1 DFQATT and CDR2 SNEGSKA (reference sequence). In DNA, the CDR3 is TGCAGTGCTAGGCCTATGCTAGCGGGGGGCTCCTACAATGAGCAGTTCTTC. It translates to CSARPMLAGGSYNEQFF.

This clonotype was seen ten or more times. V and J are TRBV28 and TRBJ2-3; 8 bases match TRBD1. Trimming removed 5 bases from V and 2 bases from J; junction bases left unmatched: 6. The CDR3 contains 15 residues. Germline V gene data show CDR1 as MDHEN and CDR2 as SYDVKM. The CDR3 reads CASSLRQGLTDTQYF. The CDR3 DNA is TGTGCCAGCAGTCTTCGACAGGGGCTCACAGATACGCAGTATTTT.

The sample holds many counts of this clonotype. The rearrangement links TRBV3-1 to TRBJ1-1, with D maybe TRBD1 (5 bases). The CDR3 is 13 amino acids. The V end lost 0 bases, the J end lost 9 bases, and 11 bases lay between the germline ends. Looked up from germline, CDR1 is LGHDT and CDR2 is YNNKEL (reference sequence). This chain's CDR3 is CASSQEGENKAFF. CDR3 coding DNA: TGTGCCAGCAGCCAAGAAGGGGAGAATAAAGCTTTCTTT. Using reference TRBV3-1 and TRBJ1-1 for the parts outside the CDR3, the full variable domain is DTAVSQTPKYLVTQMGNDKSIKCEQNLGHDTMYWYKQDSKKFLKIMFSYNNKELIINETVPNRFSPKSPDKAHLNLHINSLELGDSAVYFCASSQEGENKAFFGQGTRLTVV.

This clonotype was picked up many times. The V gene is TRBV2, the J gene TRBJ1-4, with unresolved D. Germline V gene data show CDR1 as SNHLY and CDR2 as FYNNEI. The CDR3 covers 14 residues. V dropped 4 bases and J dropped 7 bases, with 13 bases sitting between them. The CDR3 spells CASSVSRSSEKLFF. The CDR3 DNA reads as TGTGCCAGCAGTGTCTCCAGATCGAGTGAAAAACTGTTTTTT.

The CDR3 region has the DNA TGTGCCAGCACCAGATGGACCAGCTCCTATAATTCACCCCTCCACTTT. Translation gives CASTRWTSSYNSPLHF. This chain joins TRBV12-3 or TRBV12-4 and TRBJ1-6; D unclear. V lost 7 bases to trimming and J lost 0 bases, with 13 bases between them. This CDR3 spans 16 amino acids.

In its sample, this clonotype was seen a few times. The chain joins TRBV20-1 to TRBJ1-1, with a possible D match to TRBD1 (5 bases). Germline CDR1 and CDR2: DFQATT and SNEGSKA (reference sequence). V was trimmed by 6 bases and J by 0 bases, leaving 14 bases between them. This CDR3 has 14 residues. CDR3 amino acids: CSAVRQLMNTEAFF. The CDR3 coding sequence is TGCAGTGCCGTTCGACAGCTTATGAACACTGAAGCTTTCTTT.

This clonotype was recorded at least ten times. The rearrangement joins TRBV5-1 to TRBJ2-7, with D possibly being TRBD1 (7 bases). The CDR3 is 16 amino acids. V lost 0 bases and J 2 bases, leaving 15 bases between the germline ends. CDR1 SGHRS and CDR2 YFSETQ come from the germline V gene. CDR3 amino acids: CASSLGRDRVTYEQYF. In nucleotides, the CDR3 is TGCGCCAGCAGCTTGGGGCGGGACAGAGTTACCTACGAGCAGTACTTC. Complete variable domain (other parts from reference TRBV5-1 and TRBJ2-7): KAGVTQTPRYLIKTRGQQVTLSCSPISGHRSVSWYQQTPGQGLQFLFEYFSETQRNKGNFPGRFSGRQFSNSRSEMNVSTLELGDSALYLCASSLGRDRVTYEQYFGPGTRLTVT.

The table lists this clonotype with many counts. This chain connects TRBV20-1 to TRBJ1-1; 8 positions agree with TRBD1. The CDR3 length is 15 residues. V trimming: 6 bases; J trimming: 5 bases; junction bases outside the gene matches: 14. Germline V gives CDR1 DFQATT, CDR2 SNEGSKA (reference sequence). CDR3 in amino acids: CSAPSQGAVGTEAFF. CDR3 coding DNA: TGCAGTGCCCCAAGTCAGGGGGCGGTGGGTACTGAAGCTTTCTTT.

This clonotype is a singleton in its sample. The V call is TRBV14, the J call TRBJ1-1, with D possibly matching TRBD1 (6 bases). Trimming stripped 0 bases from V and 8 bases from J, with 16 bases between. The CDR3 has 15 residues. CDR1 is SGHDN, CDR2 FVKESK, per germline. The CDR3 DNA reads as TGTGCCAGCAGCCAAGATCACACGGGGGCAGGAGAAGCTTTCTTT. Its protein product is CASSQDHTGAGEAFF.

V gene TRBV20-1 combines with J gene TRBJ2-7; 12 bases agree with TRBD2. The germline CDR1 and CDR2 sequences are DFQATT and SNEGSKA (reference sequence). This CDR3 has 15 residues. The junction had 8 bases not matched to a gene; V was cut back by 2 bases and J by 6 bases. CDR3 region: CSARSPGLAGSEQYF. CDR3 in DNA: TGCAGTGCTAGATCGCCGGGACTAGCGGGTAGCGAGCAGTACTTC.

This clonotype was seen only a few times. The rearrangement links TRBV2 to TRBJ1-5; 7 nucleotides match TRBD1. CDR1 is SNHLY and CDR2 is FYNNEI in the germline V gene. The CDR3 loop spans 14 amino acids. The ends lost 4 bases at V and 4 bases at J; junction bases unmatched: 4. The CDR3 here is CASSGQGINQPQHF. In DNA form, the CDR3 reads TGTGCCAGCAGTGGACAGGGAATAAATCAGCCCCAGCATTTT.

V gene TRBV6-2 or TRBV6-3 combines with J gene TRBJ1-5; tentative D call: TRBD1 (5 bases). Germline V lookup: CDR1 MNHEY, CDR2 SVGEGT. The CDR3 loop spans 14 amino acids. Trimming took off 10 bases at V and 0 bases at J, with 13 bases between the two ends. The CDR3 region has the DNA TGTGCCACCACGACAGTTGATAGCAATCAGCCCCAGCATTTT. Amino acid sequence: CATTTVDSNQPQHF.

This clonotype was counted a few times. The V call is TRBV20-1, the J call TRBJ1-3; D perhaps matches TRBD1 (6 bases). The V end lost 2 bases, the J end lost 0 bases, and 11 bases lay between the germline ends. This CDR3 is 15 amino acids long. From germline, CDR1 is DFQATT and CDR2 SNEGSKA (reference sequence). The CDR3 sequence is CSARPGADSGNTIYF. The CDR3 DNA follows: TGCAGTGCTAGACCGGGGGCCGACTCTGGAAACACCATATATTTT.

The rearrangement links TRBV20-1 to TRBJ2-7, with 7 bases fitting TRBD2. Trimming at V came to 6 bases and at J to 2 bases, leaving 13 bases not matched to a gene. The germline V gene has CDR1 DFQATT and CDR2 SNEGSKA (reference sequence). This CDR3 region has 15 residues. As DNA, the CDR3 is TGCAGTGCCACACAACCTCTAGCGGCAACCTACGAGCAGTACTTC. Its protein product is CSATQPLAATYEQYF.